The 30 T cell receptor beta chains below come from one sample, sequenced in a study of T cells in Graves' hyperthyroidism and ophthalmopathy. RNA transcripts gave rise to amplified TCR beta CDR3 regions. When the TCR CDR3 underwent first-round RT-PCR, the HTBI primer set was used. TCRdb recomputed calls from the multiplex PCR reads with MiXCR, one row per CDR3 protein. The data hold around 660,000 distinct CDR3 sequences, with roughly 45% observed a single time. Sequenced: peripheral blood or thyroid tissue (not recorded which). The receptors stem from an adult man with Graves' disease, either hyperthyroidism or ophthalmopathy (not recorded which).

The chain employs TRBV29-1 and TRBJ2-5, with D perhaps matching TRBD1 (6 bases). The length of the CDR3 is 10 residues. V lost 7 bases and J 10 bases, leaving 13 bases between the germline ends. Germline V CDR1 and CDR2: SQVTM, ANQGSEA. This CDR3 reads CSGTARDQYF. The DNA of the CDR3 is TGCAGCGGGACAGCGAGGGACCAGTACTTC.

The chain combines TRBV20-1 with TRBJ1-1, with D hard to call. The CDR3 is 13 residues long. Trimming took 3 bases from V and 0 from J, leaving 8 bases between them. Germline CDR1 is DFQATT and CDR2 is SNEGSKA (reference sequence). CDR3 residues: CSASSHLNTEAFF. DNA of the CDR3: TGCAGTGCTAGTAGTCACTTGAACACTGAAGCTTTCTTT.

This clonotype was seen repeatedly, ten times or more. The genes are TRBV10-2 and TRBJ1-2; the D gene is possibly TRBD1 (6 bases). Germline V lookup: CDR1 WSHSY, CDR2 SAAADI. Trimming left V 0 bases short and J 6 bases short, with 8 bases between. The CDR3 loop spans 13 amino acids. The CDR3 region is CASSESRGHGYTF. The DNA for the CDR3 is TGCGCCAGCAGTGAGTCACGGGGGCATGGCTACACCTTC.

This clonotype was observed at least ten times. As DNA, the CDR3 is TGTGCCAGCAGCTTCGGCAGGGGTCCAGGGACCCAGTACTTC. Protein: CASSFGRGPGTQYF. The chain couples TRBV7-2 to TRBJ2-5; perhaps TRBD1 as D (6 bases). This CDR3 comprises 14 residues. Germline V gives CDR1 SGHTA, CDR2 FQGNSA. The V gene lost 3 bases and the J gene lost 7 bases, with 15 bases spanning the gap.

This clonotype was seen repeatedly, ten times or more. This chain uses TRBV15 with TRBJ1-5; no reliable D call. Germline values: CDR1 LNHNV, CDR2 YYDKDF (reference sequence). The CDR3 spans 13 residues. V was shortened by 1 base and J by 11 bases, with 12 bases between the two germline ends. The CDR3: CATSRVAGETQHF. CDR3 nucleotides: TGTGCCACCAGCAGAGTGGCGGGAGAGACCCAGCATTTT.

The chain joins TRBV6-5 to TRBJ2-7; 7 positions agree with TRBD1. Germline CDR1 reads MNHEY; CDR2 reads SVGAGI. J gave up 2 bases and V 5 bases, and 6 bases lay outside the gene matches. This CDR3 region has 14 residues. The CDR3 sequence is CASSDTQGAYEQYF. The CDR3 DNA is TGTGCCAGCAGTGATACCCAGGGGGCCTACGAGCAGTACTTC.

The chain carries TRBV9 and TRBJ2-5; possibly TRBD1 or TRBD2 for D (5 bases each). The CDR3 extends over 14 amino acids. CDR1 SGDLS and CDR2 YYNGEE come from the germline V gene. Trimming removed 4 bases from V and 5 bases from J, with 15 bases in between. Written as DNA, the CDR3 is TGTGCCAGCAGCCGCCAGGGAGTGTTGGAGACCCAGTACTTC. This translates into CASSRQGVLETQYF.

This clonotype came up a few times. This rearrangement joins TRBV2 to TRBJ2-7; 15 positions agree with TRBD2. This CDR3 is 13 amino acids long. V trimming: 8 bases; J trimming: 5 bases; junction bases outside the gene matches: 1. The V gene's germline CDR1 is SNHLY and CDR2 FYNNEI. The CDR3 DNA sequence: TGTGCCAGCGGACTAGCGGGAGGGAACGAGCAGTACTTC. This codes for CASGLAGGNEQYF.

This clonotype was seen once. A much bigger clone sits one base away, suggesting this may be a read error. The chain carries TRBV24-1 and TRBJ1-1; D is unclear. Germline assignment: CDR1 KGHDR and CDR2 SFDVKD. This CDR3 has 16 amino acids. V was shortened by 4 bases and J by 1 base, with 15 bases between the two germline ends. The CDR3 DNA is TGTGCCACCAGTGAATCGACTGGACCGCAGAACACTGAAGCTTTCTTT. It yields the protein CATSESTGPQNTEAFF.

This clonotype was detected a few times. The chain uses TRBV19 and TRBJ1-3, with TRBD1 as a possible D gene (6 bases). CDR3 size: 14 residues. Per the germline V gene, CDR1 is LNHDA and CDR2 is SQIVND (reference sequence). V shed 10 bases and J shed 0 bases, with 13 bases lying between them. The DNA for the CDR3 is TGTGCCACACGATCGACAGGCTCTGGAAACACCATATATTTT. It encodes CATRSTGSGNTIYF.

J is TRBJ1-2 and V is TRBV29-1; 11 bases are a match to TRBD1. The CDR3 sequence is 14 residues long. J was trimmed by 5 bases and V by 4 bases; bases with no gene match: 6. CDR1 and CDR2 (germline): SQVTM, ANQGSEA. CDR3 protein: CSVGAGTGGYGYTF. DNA of the CDR3: TGCAGCGTTGGGGCCGGGACAGGGGGGTATGGCTACACCTTC.

This chain joins TRBV7-7 and TRBJ2-7, with 10 bases aligning to TRBD2. V trimming: 9 bases; J trimming: 5 bases; junction bases outside the gene matches: 13. Germline CDR1 is SSHAT and CDR2 is FNYEAQ (reference sequence). The CDR3 length is 15 residues. The CDR3 nucleotides are TGTGCCAGTAAGGGCCTAGCGGGGGACTCGGACGAGCAGTACTTC. It encodes CASKGLAGDSDEQYF. The full variable domain, rest sourced from reference TRBV7-7 and TRBJ2-7, is GAGVSQSPRYKVTKRGQDVTLRCDPISSHATLYWYQQALGQGPEFLTYFNYEAQPDKSGLPSDRFSAERPEGSISTLTIQRTEQRDSAMYRCASKGLAGDSDEQYFGPGTRLTVT.

The V and J genes are TRBV29-1 and TRBJ1-4; the D is unclear. Germline V lookup: CDR1 SQVTM, CDR2 ANQGSEA. This CDR3 region has 13 residues. The V gene lost 3 bases and the J gene lost 5 bases, with 10 bases spanning the gap. The CDR3 nucleotides are TGCAGCGTTGAGGACCTTACGAATGAAAAACTGTTTTTT. Protein sequence: CSVEDLTNEKLFF.

In regard to this clonotype: Being one base from a much bigger clone, this may be a read error. The chain combines TRBV6-1 with TRBJ2-5, with 7 nucleotides matching TRBD2. Germline V lookup: CDR1 MNHNS, CDR2 SASEGT. The CDR3 length is 14 residues. The CDR3 loop reads CAISEAGFGEAQYF. CDR3 nucleotide sequence: TGTGCCATCAGTGAAGCGGGGTTCGGGGAGGCCCAGTACTTC.

This chain joins TRBV7-2 and TRBJ2-7; no clear D. V shed 5 bases and J shed 4 bases, with 9 bases lying between them. This CDR3 has 12 residues. Germline V gene sequence: CDR1 SGHTA, CDR2 FQGNSA. The CDR3 DNA reads TGTGCCAGCAGCGTTGCGGAGTACGAGCAGTACTTC. The encoded protein is CASSVAEYEQYF.

This clonotype was seen at least ten times. The chain has TRBV7-6 and TRBJ1-1, with a possible D match to TRBD1 (6 bases). V dropped 5 bases and J dropped 0 bases, with 7 bases sitting between them. The length of the CDR3 is 13 residues. Per the germline V gene, CDR1 is SGHVS and CDR2 is FNYEAQ. The CDR3: CASSRQVNTEAFF. The CDR3 DNA reads TGTGCCAGCAGCAGACAGGTGAACACTGAAGCTTTCTTT.

This clonotype was seen many times. This chain joins TRBV2 and TRBJ1-1, with TRBD1 as a possible D gene (6 bases). The CDR3 consists of 16 residues. Germline V gives CDR1 SNHLY, CDR2 FYNNEI. Deletions cut 6 bases from V and 0 bases from J, with 17 bases between. The CDR3 reads CASSERRQAMNTEAFF. Written as DNA, the CDR3 is TGTGCCAGCAGCGAGCGGAGACAGGCGATGAACACTGAAGCTTTCTTT.

This clonotype was seen a few times. V is TRBV9 and J is TRBJ2-2; D is perhaps TRBD2 (6 bases). V was pared by 2 bases and J by 8 bases, with 10 bases between. This CDR3 is 13 amino acids long. Germline V lookup: CDR1 SGDLS, CDR2 YYNGEE. The CDR3 loop is CASSVEGSGELFF. The CDR3 DNA follows: TGTGCCAGCAGCGTGGAGGGATCGGGGGAGCTGTTTTTT.

This clonotype came up many times. CDR3 nucleotide sequence: TGTGCCAGCCCCGGCCTAGTAAGGGATCGGACCCAGTACTTC. Translation gives CASPGLVRDRTQYF. The chain couples TRBV2 to TRBJ2-5; D gene uncertain. Trimming removed 8 bases from V and 7 bases from J, with 20 bases in between. CDR1 is SNHLY, CDR2 FYNNEI, per germline. The CDR3 runs 14 residues. The full variable domain, in which reference TRBV2 and TRBJ2-5 provide the parts outside the CDR3, is EPEVTQTPSHQVTQMGQEVILRCVPISNHLYFYWYRQILGQKVEFLVSFYNNEISEKSEIFDDQFSVERPDGSNFTLKIRSTKLEDSAMYFCASPGLVRDRTQYFGPGTRLLVL.

This chain connects TRBV10-3 to TRBJ1-3; a possible D gene is TRBD1 (5 bases). This CDR3 has 16 amino acids. V gave up 1 base and J gave up 2 bases, with 12 bases separating them. Germline assignment: CDR1 ENHRY and CDR2 SYGVKD. CDR3 region: CAISELWTLPGNTIYF. The CDR3 nucleotides are TGTGCCATCAGTGAGTTGTGGACACTACCTGGAAACACCATATATTTT.

The V and J genes are TRBV7-2 and TRBJ1-2; D remains ambiguous. Germline CDR1 is SGHTA and CDR2 is FQGNSA. The CDR3 has 12 residues. The V end was cut by 7 bases, the J end by 0 bases, with 6 bases between. CDR3 sequence reads: CASKSANYGYTF. Written as DNA, the CDR3 is TGTGCCAGCAAGTCGGCTAACTATGGCTACACCTTC.

A remark on this clonotype: An end of the junction does not agree with germline; a read error may underlie this. This chain uses TRBV5-1 with TRBJ2-7; 10 positions agree with TRBD2. Germline CDR1 is SGHRS and CDR2 is YFSETQ. The CDR3 length is 16 residues. The CDR3 DNA follows: TGTGCCAGCAGTGCTAGGGAACTAGCGGGACCCTACGAGCAGTACTTC. Translated, it gives CASSARELAGPYEQYF.

Details on this clonotype: A much larger clone differs by one base, so this may be a read error. This is likely a read error, given that the CDR3 carries no conserved phenylalanine or tryptophan at its end. The chain uses TRBV29-1 and TRBJ1-1; D unclear. The CDR3 contains 13 residues. Germline CDR1 and CDR2: SQVTM and ANQGSEA. CDR3: CSASVGTHREAFI. CDR3 coding DNA: TGCAGTGCTAGTGTCGGAACCCATCGGGAAGCTTTCATT.

This clonotype has a handful of counts. V and J are TRBV24-1 and TRBJ2-2; D is ambiguous. Trimming took 2 bases from V and 0 from J, leaving 9 bases between them. CDR3 size: 16 residues. Germline CDR1 KGHDR, CDR2 SFDVKD. The CDR3 protein is CATSDSDGTNTGELFF. CDR3 in DNA: TGTGCCACCAGTGATTCGGACGGAACGAACACCGGGGAGCTGTTTTTT.

The V gene is TRBV20-1, the J gene TRBJ2-7, with 8 bases identical to TRBD1. The germline V gene has CDR1 DFQATT and CDR2 SNEGSKA (reference sequence). The CDR3 sequence is 15 residues long. V shed 6 bases, J shed 0 bases, and the junction held 10 bases outside the gene matches. The CDR3 DNA sequence: TGCAGTGCCACTGGAGGACAGGGAAACTCCTACGAGCAGTACTTC. The encoded protein is CSATGGQGNSYEQYF.

This clonotype is a singleton in its sample. The junction departs from germline at one end; a sequencing error may be responsible. The chain combines TRBV12-3 or TRBV12-4 with TRBJ2-5; D is unresolved. The CDR3 totals 12 residues. DNA for the CDR3: TGTGTCAGCACGATCGTAGGCGAGACCCAGTACTTC. Translating it yields CVSTIVGETQYF.

This chain joins TRBV20-1 and TRBJ1-1; D may be TRBD1 (5 bases). The V end lost 0 bases, the J end lost 8 bases, and 19 bases lay between the germline ends. Germline CDR1 is DFQATT and CDR2 is SNEGSKA (reference sequence). CDR3 length: 15 residues. This CDR3 is CSARDRGGGAGEAFF. In nucleotides, the CDR3 is TGCAGTGCTAGAGACCGGGGGGGAGGCGCCGGGGAAGCTTTCTTT.

The V and J genes are TRBV7-2 and TRBJ1-1; D is undetermined. The CDR3 contains 14 residues. Trimming took 4 bases from V and 4 from J, leaving 13 bases between them. Germline V CDR1 and CDR2: SGHTA, FQGNSA. The CDR3 region is CASSYLFVSTEAFF. The CDR3 DNA reads as TGTGCCAGCAGCTACCTGTTTGTGAGCACTGAAGCTTTCTTT.

There are many counts of this clonotype. The CDR3 DNA sequence: TGTGCCAGCAGCTGGGACAGCCAAGAGACCCAGTACTTC. This translates into CASSWDSQETQYF. V is TRBV7-9 and J is TRBJ2-5; 7 nucleotides match TRBD1. V shed 4 bases, J shed 1 base, and the junction held 0 bases outside the gene matches. Germline assignment: CDR1 SEHNR and CDR2 FQNEAQ (reference sequence). The CDR3 is 13 residues long.

As to this clonotype: It may be a read error: a sequence one base away is much more abundant. The chain couples TRBV9 to TRBJ2-5; no clear D gene. The germline V and J ends were trimmed by 5 bases and 1 base, with 9 bases remaining between them. The CDR3 is made up of 13 amino acids. Germline V gives CDR1 SGDLS, CDR2 YYNGEE. In DNA, the CDR3 is TGTGCCAGCAGTAAGCGCGGCCAAGAGACCCAGTACTTC. Translation: CASSKRGQETQYF.